The 10 T cell receptor beta chains below were found in one sample sequenced in a study of blood T cells in healthy people across ages. The second PCR ran about 7 to 12 cycles with a sample-barcoded 5' primer and J-beta primers. MiXCR, run by TCRdb on the 5' RACE reads, gives a single entry per CDR3 protein. The sample contains nearly 800,000 distinct CDR3 sequences, just under 25% of which appear only once. This same sample was also part of a study on T cells of mothers and their children.

Sequenced: blood. These receptors came from a boy aged 5 to 17 in good health.

The CDR3 here is CSALGGIGVSLAKNIQYF. In nucleotides, the CDR3 is TGCAGTGCGCTCGGCGGGATAGGGGTCAGCCTAGCCAAAAACATTCAGTACTTC. This rearrangement joins TRBV20-1 to TRBJ2-4; TRBD2 might be the D (6 bases). Germline V gene data show CDR1 as DFQATT and CDR2 as SNEGSKA (reference sequence). With 6 bases removed from V and 0 bases from J, the gap between germline ends came to 24 bases. The CDR3 has 18 amino acids.

J is TRBJ2-4 and V is TRBV5-8; the D is unclear. The CDR3 has 13 residues. Germline assignment: CDR1 SGHTS and CDR2 YDEGEE. Trimming pared 3 bases from V and 1 base from J, leaving 5 bases between. CDR3 DNA: TGTGCCAGCAGCTCCAGGGCCAAAAACATTCAGTACTTC. The encoded protein is CASSSRAKNIQYF.

V usage is TRBV6-2 or TRBV6-3 and J usage is TRBJ2-1; 10 bases are shared with TRBD2. V shed 5 bases and J 1 base; nucleotides not matched to a gene: 5. This CDR3 has 16 amino acids. CDR1 and CDR2 from the germline V gene are MNHEY and SVGEGT. The CDR3, as DNA: TGTGCCAGCAGTGCGCCACTAGCGGGATCCTACAATGAGCAGTTCTTC. Its translation is CASSAPLAGSYNEQFF.

Concerning this clonotype: One end of the junction does not line up with germline, which may come from a read error. This chain uses TRBV12-3 or TRBV12-4 with TRBJ1-5; D is possibly TRBD1 (5 bases). CDR3 length: 11 amino acids. The chain's CDR3 is CASSSSDTLAF. As DNA, the CDR3 is TGTGCCAGCAGTTCCTCGGACACGTTAGCCTTT.

This clonotype has more than one count but fewer than ten. This rearrangement joins TRBV4-3 to TRBJ2-7; D tentatively reads TRBD1 or TRBD2 (5 bases each). CDR1 is LGHNA, CDR2 YSLEER, per germline. Trimming stripped 0 bases from V and 0 bases from J, with 12 bases between. The CDR3 consists of 16 residues. The DNA for the CDR3 is TGCGCCAGCAGCCAAGATCGGCAGGGAGACTCCTACGAGCAGTACTTC. Its translation: CASSQDRQGDSYEQYF.

This clonotype has ten or more counts. The chain employs TRBV2 and TRBJ2-5, with 9 bases that match TRBD2. Looked up from germline, CDR1 is SNHLY and CDR2 is FYNNEI. The CDR3 runs 13 residues. The junction had 4 bases not matched to a gene; V was cut back by 7 bases and J by 4 bases. CDR3: CASMREGRETQYF. The CDR3 DNA is TGTGCCAGCATGCGGGAGGGCCGAGAGACCCAGTACTTC.

This clonotype was seen only a few times. The chain recombines TRBV7-2 with TRBJ2-7, with D perhaps TRBD2 (6 bases). The CDR3 totals 14 residues. Germline V gene data show CDR1 as SGHTA and CDR2 as FQGNSA. Trimming cost V 1 base and J 6 bases, with 13 bases left between them. As DNA, the CDR3 is TGTGCCAGCAGCTTAGGGAGGGCGACTGGCGAGCAGTACTTC. It is translated as CASSLGRATGEQYF.

The chain joins TRBV15 to TRBJ2-3; TRBD2 matches at 13 bases. V was pared by 1 base and J by 3 bases, with 7 bases of the junction left unmatched. CDR3 length equals 18 residues. In germline, CDR1 is LNHNV, CDR2 YYDKDF (reference sequence). CDR3: CATSRAPRTSGSTDTQYF. Here the CDR3 DNA reads TGTGCCACCAGCAGAGCCCCTCGGACTAGCGGGAGTACAGATACGCAGTATTTT.

This clonotype has a handful of counts. This chain connects TRBV5-1 to TRBJ2-5; 7 positions match TRBD2. Germline assignment: CDR1 SGHRS and CDR2 YFSETQ. This CDR3 is 14 amino acids long. Losses at the gene ends were 4 bases for V and 3 bases for J; bases not matched to a gene: 6. The CDR3 region has the DNA TGCGCCAGCAGCCCTGCGGGGGTGGAAGAGACCCAGTACTTC. It is translated as CASSPAGVEETQYF. Full variable domain (rest looked up from reference TRBV5-1 and TRBJ2-5): KAGVTQTPRYLIKTRGQQVTLSCSPISGHRSVSWYQQTPGQGLQFLFEYFSETQRNKGNFPGRFSGRQFSNSRSEMNVSTLELGDSALYLCASSPAGVEETQYFGPGTRLLVL.

The V call is TRBV30, the J call TRBJ1-2; a possible D gene is TRBD1 (5 bases). This CDR3 has 10 residues. In germline, CDR1 is GTSNPN, CDR2 SVGIG (reference sequence). The V and J ends lost 3 bases and 8 bases respectively, with 7 bases between them. CDR3 sequence reads: CAWRRGGYTF. The CDR3 DNA sequence: TGTGCCTGGAGAAGGGGCGGCTACACCTTC.